The 30 T cell receptor beta chains below were found in one sample sequenced in a study of T cells expressing NK-cell markers. TCRdb reanalyzed the 5' RACE reads, giving one entry per CDR3 protein sequence and no DNA. The sample shows 400,000 to 450,000 distinct CDR3 sequences, and 7.3% sits with its ten largest clones. The specimen sequenced was blood T cells: a sorted CD56 or NKG2C T cell subset, CD4+ or CD8+ T cells, or bulk PBMC T cells (not recorded which). All receptors derive from a woman aged 18 to 75 in good health.

Here the CDR3 reads CASSQDPGAGANVLTF. This chain connects TRBV4-3 to TRBJ2-6; no DNA is available, so the TRBD1 call from TCRdb remains unchecked. The V gene's germline CDR1 is LGHNA and CDR2 YSLEER. The CDR3 consists of 16 residues.

The chain joins TRBV29-1 to TRBJ2-5. CDR1 SQVTM and CDR2 ANQGSEA come from the germline V gene. CDR3 length equals 11 residues. CDR3: CSVGVGETQYF.

The chain combines TRBV9 with TRBJ1-1; TCRdb picks TRBD1, but there is no DNA to check that call. This CDR3 region has 13 residues. The V gene's germline CDR1 is SGDLS and CDR2 YYNGEE. The CDR3: CASSRGGNTEAFF.

This chain links TRBV7-2 with TRBJ1-5; the TRBD1 assignment by TCRdb is unverifiable without DNA. Germline CDR1 reads SGHTA; CDR2 reads FQGNSA. The CDR3 is made up of 15 amino acids. The CDR3 spells CASSFAGGERQPQHF.

The chain links TRBV28 to TRBJ2-5; TCRdb's D call of TRBD2 is untestable without DNA. The CDR3 extends over 17 amino acids. Germline CDR1 MDHEN, CDR2 SYDVKM. The CDR3 region is CASSLGALNPIQETQYF.

The V call is TRBV7-9, the J call TRBJ2-3; with no DNA, the TCRdb D assignment of TRBD2 cannot be verified. The CDR3 contains 15 residues. Germline V gives CDR1 SEHNR, CDR2 FQNEAQ (reference sequence). The CDR3 is CASSRASGSTDTQYF.

The genes are TRBV12-3 or TRBV12-4 and TRBJ1-2. The CDR3 is 15 residues long. Here the CDR3 reads CASRETGRVGYGYTF.

The chain is built from TRBV5-1 and TRBJ1-1; TCRdb indicates TRBD1, and absent DNA this call remains unverified. CDR3 size: 16 residues. CDR1 and CDR2 (germline): SGHRS, YFSETQ. The CDR3: CASSLDLGARITEAFF.

The V and J genes are TRBV4-3 and TRBJ2-1. The CDR3 consists of 12 residues. Germline assignment: CDR1 LGHNA and CDR2 YSLEER. The CDR3 reads CASSQGGTKQFF.

The rearrangement links TRBV12-3 or TRBV12-4 to TRBJ1-2. The CDR3 is made up of 13 amino acids. The CDR3 reads CASSLRVGHGYTF.

This chain joins TRBV7-2 and TRBJ2-7; TCRdb picks TRBD1, but there is no DNA to check that call. The CDR3 contains 12 residues. Germline V gives CDR1 SGHTA, CDR2 FQGNSA. CDR3 loop: CASSLGPIEQYF.

The CDR3 spells CASSGDTNTEAFF. V usage is TRBV6-2 or TRBV6-3 and J usage is TRBJ1-1. The CDR3 is made up of 13 amino acids. Per germline, CDR1 MNHEY and CDR2 SVGEGT.

This chain joins TRBV20-1 and TRBJ2-2; with no DNA, the TCRdb D assignment of TRBD2 cannot be verified. CDR3 size: 13 residues. Germline lookup yields CDR1 DFQATT and CDR2 SNEGSKA (reference sequence). This CDR3 reads CSASSRGSGELFF.

The chain uses TRBV12-3 or TRBV12-4 and TRBJ2-2; the D gene TCRdb calls, TRBD1, cannot be checked with no DNA. This CDR3 region has 16 residues. The chain's CDR3 is CASSFGQGVSTGELFF.

V usage is TRBV6-2 or TRBV6-3 and J usage is TRBJ1-5. There are 12 residues in the CDR3. Germline CDR1 MNHEY, CDR2 SVGEGT. CDR3 protein: CASRLSNQPQHF.

The rearrangement joins TRBV20-1 to TRBJ1-2; TCRdb indicates TRBD1, and absent DNA this call remains unverified. The germline V gene encodes CDR1 DFQATT and CDR2 SNEGSKA (reference sequence). The CDR3 consists of 12 residues. This CDR3 is CSAGTANYGYTF.

The chain uses TRBV28 and TRBJ1-2; the D call of TRBD1 rests on TCRdb alone, since no DNA is present to check it. The V gene's germline CDR1 is MDHEN and CDR2 SYDVKM. CDR3 length equals 13 residues. CDR3 in amino acids: CASGGTGGWGYTF.

This chain uses TRBV9 with TRBJ1-3; without DNA, the TCRdb call of TRBD1 cannot be checked. The CDR3 consists of 15 residues. Germline V CDR1 and CDR2: SGDLS, YYNGEE. The CDR3 loop reads CASSSSPGPGNTIYF.

The chain links TRBV6-5 to TRBJ1-1; TCRdb gives TRBD1 as the D gene, but with no DNA this cannot be confirmed. There are 15 residues in the CDR3. Per the germline V gene, CDR1 is MNHEY and CDR2 is SVGAGI. CDR3 residues: CASSYTYTGNTEAFF.

The gene calls are TRBV7-2 and TRBJ2-5; TCRdb lists TRBD1, though no DNA is available to test this call. Germline V gives CDR1 SGHTA, CDR2 FQGNSA. CDR3 size: 16 residues. This CDR3 reads CASSLAGGGLQETQYF.

The chain employs TRBV11-2 and TRBJ1-2; TCRdb returns TRBD1, unconfirmable since there is no DNA. This CDR3 has 13 amino acids. The germline CDR1 and CDR2 sequences are SGHAT and FQNNGV. The CDR3 protein is CASSPQGSDGYTF. Filled out from reference TRBV11-2 and TRBJ1-2, the complete variable domain reads EAGVAQSPRYKIIEKRQSVAFWCNPISGHATLYWYQQILGQGPKLLIQFQNNGVVDDSQLPKDRFSAERLKGVDSTLKIQPAKLEDSAVYLCASSPQGSDGYTFGSGTRLTVV.

The chain is built from TRBV29-1 and TRBJ2-1; the D gene TCRdb calls, TRBD2, cannot be checked with no DNA. This CDR3 has 17 amino acids. CDR1 is SQVTM, CDR2 ANQGSEA, per germline. The CDR3 is CSVSGRESKVSYNEQFF.

The rearrangement joins TRBV9 to TRBJ2-5; TCRdb reports TRBD2, a call that lacks DNA to check it against. Germline V gene sequence: CDR1 SGDLS, CDR2 YYNGEE. The CDR3 has 16 residues. The CDR3 loop is CASSVGGGALGETQYF. The whole variable domain, filled in from reference TRBV9 and TRBJ2-5, reads DSGVTQTPKHLITATGQRVTLRCSPRSGDLSVYWYQQSLDQGLQFLIQYYNGEERAKGNILERFSAQQFPDLHSELNLSSLELGDSALYFCASSVGGGALGETQYFGPGTRLLVL.

This chain's CDR3 is CASSLADRDVETQYF. V gene TRBV11-1 combines with J gene TRBJ2-5; as DNA is missing, the TRBD1 call by TCRdb cannot be tested. The germline V gene encodes CDR1 SGHAT and CDR2 FQDESV (reference sequence). CDR3 length: 15 residues.

The J gene is TRBJ2-1, the V gene TRBV29-1. The CDR3 runs to 16 residues. The V gene's germline CDR1 is SQVTM and CDR2 ANQGSEA. CDR3 region: CSVATATGRYYNEQFF.

The V and J genes are TRBV7-3 and TRBJ2-1. Germline V gives CDR1 SGHTA, CDR2 FQGTGA. This CDR3 comprises 13 residues. Here the CDR3 reads CASSLKSYNEQFF. The full variable domain, rest sourced from reference TRBV7-3 and TRBJ2-1, is GAGVSQTPSNKVTEKGKYVELRCDPISGHTALYWYRQSLGQGPEFLIYFQGTGAADDSGLPNDRFFAVRPEGSVSTLKIQRTERGDSAVYLCASSLKSYNEQFFGPGTRLTVL.

The gene calls are TRBV9 and TRBJ2-7; TCRdb indicates TRBD2, and absent DNA this call remains unverified. The V gene's germline CDR1 is SGDLS and CDR2 YYNGEE. The CDR3 spans 13 residues. CDR3 loop: CASSVDGRYEQYF.

The rearrangement links TRBV21-1 to TRBJ1-5; the D call from TCRdb, TRBD1, cannot be confirmed without DNA. TRBV21-1 is flagged as a pseudogene. There are 14 residues in the CDR3. CDR3 amino acids: CASSARDANQPQHF.

This chain uses TRBV20-1 with TRBJ1-1; TCRdb selects TRBD1, and the lack of DNA leaves this call unchecked. Germline V CDR1 and CDR2: DFQATT, SNEGSKA (reference sequence). The CDR3 covers 11 residues. CDR3 residues: CSTYQGAPAFF.

The CDR3 reads CASSPVNNEQFF. The V call is TRBV18, the J call TRBJ2-1. The CDR3 runs to 12 residues. The germline V gene has CDR1 KGHSH and CDR2 LQKENI.